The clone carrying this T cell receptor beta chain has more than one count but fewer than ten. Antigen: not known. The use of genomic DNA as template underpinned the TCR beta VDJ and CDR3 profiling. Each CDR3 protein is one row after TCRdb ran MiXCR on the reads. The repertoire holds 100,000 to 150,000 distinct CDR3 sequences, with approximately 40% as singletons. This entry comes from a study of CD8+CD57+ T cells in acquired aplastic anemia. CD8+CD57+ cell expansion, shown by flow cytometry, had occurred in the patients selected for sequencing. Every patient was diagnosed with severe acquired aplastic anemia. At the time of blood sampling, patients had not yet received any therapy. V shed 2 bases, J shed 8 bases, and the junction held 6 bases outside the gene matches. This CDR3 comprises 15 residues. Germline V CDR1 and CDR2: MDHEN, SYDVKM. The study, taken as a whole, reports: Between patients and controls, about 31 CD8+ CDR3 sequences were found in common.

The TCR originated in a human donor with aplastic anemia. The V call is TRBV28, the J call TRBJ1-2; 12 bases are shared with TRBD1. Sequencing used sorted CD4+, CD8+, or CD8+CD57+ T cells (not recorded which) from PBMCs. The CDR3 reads CASSLGDRGRKGYTF. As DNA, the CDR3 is TGTGCCAGCAGTTTAGGGGACAGGGGGCGAAAGGGCTACACCTTC.